Included here is one T cell receptor (beta chain) sequence, with context. The antigen remains undetermined. A read error may produce the germline difference seen at one junction end. Germline V lookup: CDR1 MNHNY, CDR2 SVGAGI (reference sequence). The CDR3 consists of 12 residues. The data originate from a study of OX40 agonist ivuxolimab in advanced cancers. The wider study: With ivuxolimab, an agonistic anti-OX40 (CD134) antibody, patients were treated. Study conclusions and caveats: Clonal expansion by week 6 occurred in CD4+ and CD8+ blood T cells (at 0.1 to 3.0 mg/kg).

Assay used: immunoSEQ multiplex PCR; TCRdb lists only in-frame clones, some missing. Among about 70,000 clones listed, roughly 92% were seen once. The origin of this receptor is an adult with an advanced solid tumor such as melanoma, head and neck, liver or kidney cancer. Sequencing was performed on CD4+ or CD8+ T cells sorted from blood, taken in a trial of the OX40 agonist ivuxolimab. The chain has TRBV6-6 and TRBJ2-7; no reliable D call. The CDR3 DNA reads as TGTGCCAGCAGTTACTCGACCGTCCCCTTCATCTTC. It is translated as CASSYSTVPFIF.